Each of the 9 T cell receptor beta chains below was sequenced from the same sample in a study of OX40 agonist ivuxolimab in advanced cancers. Here immunoSEQ multiplex PCR was the method, and the copy in TCRdb shows in-frame clones only, minus some. This sample has tens of thousands of clones, with 70% to 90% found just once. The input for sequencing was CD4+ or CD8+ T cells sorted from blood, taken in a trial of the OX40 agonist ivuxolimab. These receptors were collected from an adult with an advanced solid tumor such as melanoma, head and neck, liver or kidney cancer.

This chain links TRBV9 with TRBJ2-7; D is undetermined. CDR1 is SGDLS, CDR2 YYNGEE, per germline. Trimming removed 0 bases from V and 3 bases from J, with 16 bases in between. The CDR3 runs 16 residues. In DNA, the CDR3 is TGTGCCAGCAGCGTAGGAGGTAGGGCATCGGGCTACGAGCAGTACTTC. As protein: CASSVGGRASGYEQYF.

V is TRBV5-1 and J is TRBJ2-1, with a tentative D call TRBD2 (5 bases). The CDR3 has 14 amino acids. Germline CDR1 is SGHRS and CDR2 is YFSETQ. Trimming took 4 bases from V and 7 from J, leaving 15 bases between them. CDR3 in DNA: TGCGCCAGCAGCCTCACGGGGTTCGAAAATGAGCAGTTCTTC. Its translation: CASSLTGFENEQFF.

The chain carries TRBV11-3 and TRBJ2-1; tentative D call: TRBD2 (6 bases). Germline V gives CDR1 SGHNT, CDR2 YENEEA. Trimming took off 1 base at V and 5 bases at J, with 9 bases between the two ends. This CDR3 is 14 amino acids long. CDR3 loop: CASSLGSGDNEQFF. The CDR3 coding sequence is TGTGCCAGCAGCTTAGGTAGCGGAGACAATGAGCAGTTCTTC.

This chain links TRBV19 with TRBJ2-5, with D possibly TRBD1 on 6 matching bases. Germline CDR1 is LNHDA and CDR2 is SQIVND (reference sequence). Trimming left V 11 bases short and J 2 bases short, with 18 bases between. The CDR3 is 14 amino acids. The CDR3 sequence: CACRDTQIQETQYF. CDR3 coding DNA: TGTGCCTGTCGGGACACACAAATTCAAGAGACCCAGTACTTC.

The chain couples TRBV2 to TRBJ2-7; D not resolved. The germline V gene has CDR1 SNHLY and CDR2 FYNNEI. This CDR3 is built from 10 residues. V lost 6 bases and J lost 12, with 12 bases in between. The CDR3 sequence: CASRDLGTYF. CDR3 bases: TGTGCCAGCAGAGACCTGGGAACGTACTTC.

The chain is built from TRBV11-2 and TRBJ2-5; TRBD1 agrees at 11 bases. Unmatched junction bases numbered 9, after V lost 4 bases and J lost 5 bases. Per germline, CDR1 SGHAT and CDR2 FQNNGV. The CDR3 covers 16 residues. The CDR3: CASSSVGRTGGETQYF. Written as DNA, the CDR3 is TGTGCCAGCAGCTCCGTAGGGCGGACAGGGGGCGAGACCCAGTACTTC.

The J gene is TRBJ2-7, the V gene TRBV4-1; D ambiguous. The V end was cut by 2 bases, the J end by 3 bases, with 8 bases between. The CDR3 contains 13 residues. The germline V gene encodes CDR1 MGHRA and CDR2 YSYEKL. The CDR3 DNA sequence: TGCGCCAGCAGCCAACAACTTGGCTACGAGCAGTACTTC. Translating it yields CASSQQLGYEQYF.

This clone was counted a few times. The chain has TRBV2 and TRBJ1-2; no clear D. Deletions cut 6 bases from V and 5 bases from J, with 13 bases between. Germline CDR1 SNHLY, CDR2 FYNNEI. The CDR3 runs to 13 residues. DNA for the CDR3: TGTGCCAGCAGCCGCACAGACCTATATGGCTACACCTTC. This gives the protein CASSRTDLYGYTF.

The V call is TRBV11-3, the J call TRBJ2-3; 11 bases agree with TRBD2. J gave up 2 bases and V 4 bases, and 5 bases lay outside the gene matches. Germline V gives CDR1 SGHNT, CDR2 YENEEA. The CDR3 is 16 amino acids. The CDR3 DNA sequence: TGTGCCAGCAGCTATGGACTAGCGGGCACCACAGATACGCAGTATTTT. Protein: CASSYGLAGTTDTQYF.